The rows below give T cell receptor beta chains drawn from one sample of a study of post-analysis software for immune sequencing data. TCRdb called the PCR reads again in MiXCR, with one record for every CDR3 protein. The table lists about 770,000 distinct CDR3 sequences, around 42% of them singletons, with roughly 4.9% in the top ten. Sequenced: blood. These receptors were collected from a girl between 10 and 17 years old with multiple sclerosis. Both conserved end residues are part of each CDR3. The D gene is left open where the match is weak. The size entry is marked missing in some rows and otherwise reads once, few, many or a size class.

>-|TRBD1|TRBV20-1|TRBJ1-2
CSVKGTGHPGYTF
TGCAGTGTTAAAGGGACAGGACATCCTGGCTACACCTTC
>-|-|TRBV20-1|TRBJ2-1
CSARFHNEQFF
TGCAGTGCTAGATTCCACAATGAGCAGTTCTTC
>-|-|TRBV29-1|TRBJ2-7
CSVGRAHEQYF
TGCAGCGTTGGCAGGGCCCACGAGCAGTACTTC
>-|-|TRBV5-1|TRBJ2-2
CASSWGAGPGELFF
TGCGCCAGCAGCTGGGGCGCCGGGCCCGGGGAGCTGTTTTTT
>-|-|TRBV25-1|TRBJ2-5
CASSEYPGRGLQETQYF
TGTGCCAGCAGTGAATATCCCGGCAGGGGATTACAAGAGACCCAGTACTTC
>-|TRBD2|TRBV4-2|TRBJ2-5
CVSSQEVGTTSGTRVETQYF
TGTGTCAGCAGCCAAGAGGTAGGGACGACTAGCGGGACACGAGTTGAGACCCAGTACTTC
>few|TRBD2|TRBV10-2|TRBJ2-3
CASSEPSGSATDTQYF
TGCGCCAGCAGTGAGCCTAGCGGGAGCGCCACAGATACGCAGTATTTT
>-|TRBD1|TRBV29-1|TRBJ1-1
CSVRTGLDTEAFF
TGCAGCGTCCGGACAGGTTTAGACACTGAAGCTTTCTTT
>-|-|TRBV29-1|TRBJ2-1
CSARKKLAQETQFF
TGCAGCGCCCGAAAAAAACTAGCTCAGGAGACCCAGTTCTTC
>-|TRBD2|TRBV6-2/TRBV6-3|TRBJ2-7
CASSPPSWEGRGEQYF
TGTGCCAGCAGTCCCCCCTCGTGGGAGGGCCGGGGCGAGCAGTACTTC
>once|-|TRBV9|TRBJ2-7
CASSPGVRSYEQYF
TGTGCCAGCAGCCCAGGGGTTCGCTCCTACGAGCAGTACTTC
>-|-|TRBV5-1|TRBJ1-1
CASSERTANTEAFF
TGCGCCAGCAGCGAAAGGACGGCGAACACTGAAGCTTTCTTT
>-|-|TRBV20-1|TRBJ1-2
CSARDTRQFSNYGYTF
TGCAGTGCTAGAGATACAAGACAGTTTTCTAACTATGGCTACACCTTC
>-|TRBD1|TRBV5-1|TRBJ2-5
CASSLDRAYQETQYF
TGCGCCAGCAGCCTGGACAGGGCGTACCAAGAGACCCAGTACTTC
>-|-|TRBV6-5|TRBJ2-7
CASSYSRGRAEEQYF
TGTGCCAGCAGTTACTCCCGCGGCAGGGCGGAGGAGCAGTACTTC
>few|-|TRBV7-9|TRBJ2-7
CASSPRLFGEQYF
TGTGCCAGCAGCCCGCGACTATTTGGGGAGCAGTACTTC
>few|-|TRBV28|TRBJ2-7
CASHEGLRIYEQYF
TGTGCCAGCCACGAGGGCCTCAGAATCTACGAGCAGTACTTC
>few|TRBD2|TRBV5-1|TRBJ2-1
CASSLETSGSGEQFF
TGCGCCAGCAGCTTGGAGACTAGCGGGAGTGGTGAGCAGTTCTTC
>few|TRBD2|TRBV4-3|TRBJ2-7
CASSRRLAGPYGQYF
TGCGCCAGCAGCCGCCGGCTAGCGGGACCATACGGGCAGTACTTC
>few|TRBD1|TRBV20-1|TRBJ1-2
CSAIPRDRDLGYGYTF
TGCAGTGCTATTCCCCGGGACAGGGATTTAGGCTATGGCTACACCTTC
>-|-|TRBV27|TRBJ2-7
CASSFRGSPTYEQYF
TGTGCCAGCAGTTTCCGGGGAAGTCCTACCTACGAGCAGTACTTC
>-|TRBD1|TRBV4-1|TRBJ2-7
CASSQDGQAAHSYEQYF
TGCGCCAGCAGCCAAGACGGACAGGCCGCCCATTCCTACGAGCAGTACTTC
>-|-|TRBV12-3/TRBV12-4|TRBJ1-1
CASTHGGGTEAFF
TGTGCCAGCACACATGGGGGGGGGACTGAAGCTTTCTTT
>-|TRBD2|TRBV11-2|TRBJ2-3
CASSPDRGRLAGGALGEQYF
TGTGCCAGCAGCCCTGACAGGGGGCGACTAGCGGGGGGGGCCCTCGGTGAGCAGTATTTT
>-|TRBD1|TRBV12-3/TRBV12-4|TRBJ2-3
CASSLDAGGIDTQYF
TGTGCCAGCAGTTTAGACGCAGGGGGAATAGATACGCAGTATTTT
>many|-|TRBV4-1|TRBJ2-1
CASSQDGQARDAEQFF
TGCGCCAGCAGCCAAGACGGGCAGGCCAGGGATGCTGAGCAGTTCTTC
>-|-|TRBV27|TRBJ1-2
CASSLQGGVYGYTF
TGTGCCAGCAGTTTACAGGGAGGGGTGTACGGCTACACCTTC
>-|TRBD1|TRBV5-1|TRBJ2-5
CASSLRQGTEETQYF
TGCGCCAGCAGCTTGCGACAGGGGACGGAAGAGACCCAGTACTTC
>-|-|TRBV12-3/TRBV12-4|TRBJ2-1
CASSKAGTRGGSEQFF
TGTGCCAGCAGTAAGGCCGGGACCAGGGGGGGGAGTGAGCAGTTCTTC
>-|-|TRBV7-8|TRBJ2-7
CASSPEVSLWNEQYF
TGTGCCAGCAGCCCTGAAGTCTCCCTTTGGAACGAGCAGTACTTC
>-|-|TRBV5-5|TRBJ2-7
CASSLDSQRVSSYNEQYF
TGTGCCAGCAGTCTGGACTCCCAGAGGGTTTCCTCCTACAATGAGCAGTACTTC